What follows are 19 T cell receptor beta chains derived from one specimen sequenced in a study of neoadjuvant anti-PD-1 for oral cavity cancer. The data were produced by immunoSEQ multiplex PCR, yet TCRdb's version contains in-frame clones alone and is incomplete. The profile shows around 60,000 clones, approximately 80% of them singletons. The material sequenced was PBMCs, taken before nivolumab (anti-PD-1) treatment. These receptors all come from a person aged 35-80 years with oral cavity squamous cell carcinoma.

The V call is TRBV19, the J call TRBJ1-2, with D uncertain. Per the germline V gene, CDR1 is LNHDA and CDR2 is SQIVND (reference sequence). V was pared by 1 base and J by 8 bases, with 11 bases between. This CDR3 has 13 residues. DNA of the CDR3: TGTGCCAGTAGTATAGCGAGGGTAGGCGGCTACACCTTC. Its translation: CASSIARVGGYTF.

This clone was recorded a few times. The chain employs TRBV10-2 and TRBJ2-5; 7 bases match TRBD2. V was clipped by 5 bases and J by 7 bases; unmatched bases: 7. This CDR3 spans 13 amino acids. The V gene's germline CDR1 is WSHSY and CDR2 SAAADI. The DNA of the CDR3 is TGCGCCAGCAGTCGGGGGGAAGGAGCGACCCAGTACTTC. Encoded protein: CASSRGEGATQYF.

This clone was picked up one time. This chain uses TRBV5-1 with TRBJ1-6, with 8 nucleotides matching TRBD1. The CDR3 contains 16 residues. The ends lost 0 bases at V and 8 bases at J; junction bases unmatched: 7. Germline-derived CDR1 and CDR2 are SGHRS and YFSETQ. The CDR3, as DNA: TGCGCCAGCAGCTTGGGGACAGGGAGCGGAGATTCACCCCTCCACTTT. Amino acids: CASSLGTGSGDSPLHF. Full variable domain (rest looked up from reference TRBV5-1 and TRBJ1-6): KAGVTQTPRYLIKTRGQQVTLSCSPISGHRSVSWYQQTPGQGLQFLFEYFSETQRNKGNFPGRFSGRQFSNSRSEMNVSTLELGDSALYLCASSLGTGSGDSPLHFGNGTRLTVT.

This clone has a handful of counts. V is TRBV6-6 and J is TRBJ1-5, with TRBD1 identical over 8 bases. The length of the CDR3 is 13 residues. CDR1 is MNHNY and CDR2 is SVGAGI in the germline V gene (reference sequence). V trimming: 4 bases; J trimming: 6 bases; junction bases outside the gene matches: 2. The CDR3 bases are TGTGCCAGCAGTTTACAGGGGGGTCAGCCCCAGCATTTT. Translated, it gives CASSLQGGQPQHF.

The chain uses TRBV11-2 and TRBJ2-5; 9 bases map to TRBD2. Unmatched junction bases numbered 9, after V lost 9 bases and J lost 1 base. The CDR3 is 15 residues long. Germline V gives CDR1 SGHAT, CDR2 FQNNGV. The CDR3 protein is CASSTAAGGQETQYF. DNA for the CDR3: TGTGCCAGTTCTACGGCAGCGGGGGGCCAAGAGACCCAGTACTTC. Full variable domain (remainder filled in from reference TRBV11-2 and TRBJ2-5): EAGVAQSPRYKIIEKRQSVAFWCNPISGHATLYWYQQILGQGPKLLIQFQNNGVVDDSQLPKDRFSAERLKGVDSTLKIQPAKLEDSAVYLCASSTAAGGQETQYFGPGTRLLVL.

The V and J genes are TRBV27 and TRBJ1-2; D might be TRBD1 (6 bases). The CDR3 contains 14 residues. CDR1 and CDR2 from the germline V gene are MNHEY and SMNVEV (reference sequence). The germline V and J ends were trimmed by 5 bases and 1 base, with 11 bases remaining between them. As DNA, the CDR3 is TGTGCCAGCAGTCAAGGGGGATTTAACTATGGCTACACCTTC. Its protein product is CASSQGGFNYGYTF.

This sequence joins TRBV19 and TRBJ1-1; no definite D call. The ends were cut back, 5 bases at V and 6 bases at J, with 16 bases in the middle. The CDR3 has 14 amino acids. The germline V gene encodes CDR1 LNHDA and CDR2 SQIVND (reference sequence). CDR3 amino acids: CASSSLTFRAEAFF. CDR3 coding DNA: TGTGCCAGTAGTTCTCTGACTTTTAGGGCTGAAGCTTTCTTT. Together with reference TRBV19 and TRBJ1-1, the CDR3 gives the full variable domain: DGGITQSPKYLFRKEGQNVTLSCEQNLNHDAMYWYRQDPGQGLRLIYYSQIVNDFQKGDIAEGYSVSREKKESFPLTVTSAQKNPTAFYLCASSSLTFRAEAFFGQGTRLTVV.

This clone appeared many times. The rearrangement joins TRBV28 to TRBJ1-4; D uncertain. V was shortened by 4 bases and J by 4 bases, with 16 bases between the two germline ends. From germline, CDR1 is MDHEN and CDR2 SYDVKM. The CDR3 has 16 amino acids. This CDR3 reads CASSSDATIHNEKLFF. The CDR3 nucleotides are TGTGCCAGCAGTTCCGACGCTACGATACATAATGAAAAACTGTTTTTT.

The chain is built from TRBV28 and TRBJ2-7; D ambiguous. This CDR3 has 11 residues. Deletions cut 2 bases from V and 3 bases from J, with 2 bases between. From germline, CDR1 is MDHEN and CDR2 SYDVKM. This CDR3 reads CASSLNYEQYF. CDR3 bases: TGTGCCAGCAGTTTAAACTACGAGCAGTACTTC.

J is TRBJ2-3 and V is TRBV27; D is undetermined. V lost 7 bases to trimming and J lost 5 bases, with 19 bases between them. The CDR3 spans 15 residues. Germline CDR1 is MNHEY and CDR2 is SMNVEV (reference sequence). The CDR3: CASTLTGRVGDTQYF. In DNA form, the CDR3 reads TGTGCCAGCACCTTGACTGGGCGTGTTGGAGATACGCAGTATTTT.

V gene TRBV6-1 combines with J gene TRBJ2-4; the match to TRBD1 covers 7 bases. Germline lookup yields CDR1 MNHNS and CDR2 SASEGT. The CDR3 has 14 amino acids. The V gene end was trimmed by 4 bases and the J gene end by 6 bases; junction bases not matched to a gene: 6. DNA of the CDR3: TGTGCCAGCAGTGTCGGACAGGACGTAAACATTCAGTACTTC. Its protein product is CASSVGQDVNIQYF.

The chain links TRBV5-5 to TRBJ2-1; D remains unclear. This CDR3 has 15 amino acids. V gave up 1 base and J gave up 5 bases, with 13 bases separating them. Per the germline V gene, CDR1 is SGHKS and CDR2 is YYEKEE (reference sequence). CDR3 protein: CASSLKAQVNNEQFF. Written as DNA, the CDR3 is TGTGCCAGCAGCTTGAAGGCGCAGGTAAACAATGAGCAGTTCTTC.

The V gene is TRBV9, the J gene TRBJ2-6; the D call may be TRBD1 or TRBD2 (5 bases each). The CDR3 spans 15 residues. CDR1 is SGDLS and CDR2 is YYNGEE in the germline V gene. V lost 5 bases to trimming and J lost 0 bases, with 9 bases between them. The CDR3 nucleotides read TGTGCCAGCAGGGGACGGACCTCTGGGGCCAACGTCCTGACTTTC. Residues: CASRGRTSGANVLTF.

The chain joins TRBV28 to TRBJ1-4, with D hard to call. CDR3 length equals 17 residues. The V gene lost 7 bases and the J gene lost 0 bases, with 18 bases spanning the gap. The V gene's germline CDR1 is MDHEN and CDR2 SYDVKM. The CDR3 DNA follows: TGTGCCAGCACCTCCCAAATACAAGATGCAACTAATGAAAAACTGTTTTTT. Its protein product is CASTSQIQDATNEKLFF.

This rearrangement joins TRBV5-1 to TRBJ1-3; 7 bases line up with TRBD1. Unmatched junction bases numbered 9, after V lost 0 bases and J lost 0 bases. The CDR3 loop spans 18 amino acids. Germline V lookup: CDR1 SGHRS, CDR2 YFSETQ. CDR3 in DNA: TGCGCCAGCAGCTTGGGGTTATTTGGGACAGCCTCTGGAAACACCATATATTTT. As protein: CASSLGLFGTASGNTIYF.

This clone was picked up a small number of times. The rearrangement joins TRBV29-1 to TRBJ2-5, with TRBD2 identical over 11 bases. Trimming cost V 4 bases and J 3 bases; bases outside gene matches: 4. Germline V lookup: CDR1 SQVTM, CDR2 ANQGSEA. The CDR3 consists of 14 residues. The CDR3 loop is CSVVASGRKETQYF. In nucleotides, the CDR3 is TGCAGCGTTGTTGCTAGCGGGAGGAAAGAGACCCAGTACTTC.

The chain combines TRBV6-1 with TRBJ2-2, with 9 positions matching TRBD2. With 2 bases clipped from V and 6 bases from J, the junction kept 4 bases outside the gene matches. The CDR3 consists of 15 residues. Germline values: CDR1 MNHNS, CDR2 SASEGT. CDR3: CASSELASGAGELFF. CDR3 DNA: TGTGCCAGCAGTGAATTGGCTAGCGGGGCCGGGGAGCTGTTTTTT.

The CDR3 DNA reads as TGTGCCAGCAGCTTGGGGCAGGTAGTTAACTATGGCTACACCTTC. This encodes CASSLGQVVNYGYTF. The V gene is TRBV5-6, the J gene TRBJ1-2, with D hard to call. The germline V gene encodes CDR1 SGHDT and CDR2 YYEEEE. The CDR3 loop spans 15 amino acids. V was shortened by 0 bases and J by 1 base, with 10 bases between the two germline ends.

This clone was counted a single time. The V call is TRBV10-3, the J call TRBJ2-5; TRBD2 is a possible D gene (6 bases). V shed 3 bases and J shed 5 bases, with 10 bases lying between them. The germline V gene encodes CDR1 ENHRY and CDR2 SYGVKD. The CDR3 totals 13 residues. Written as DNA, the CDR3 is TGTGCCATCAGTGATTCAGGGAGGGAGACCCAGTACTTC. Its protein is CAISDSGRETQYF.